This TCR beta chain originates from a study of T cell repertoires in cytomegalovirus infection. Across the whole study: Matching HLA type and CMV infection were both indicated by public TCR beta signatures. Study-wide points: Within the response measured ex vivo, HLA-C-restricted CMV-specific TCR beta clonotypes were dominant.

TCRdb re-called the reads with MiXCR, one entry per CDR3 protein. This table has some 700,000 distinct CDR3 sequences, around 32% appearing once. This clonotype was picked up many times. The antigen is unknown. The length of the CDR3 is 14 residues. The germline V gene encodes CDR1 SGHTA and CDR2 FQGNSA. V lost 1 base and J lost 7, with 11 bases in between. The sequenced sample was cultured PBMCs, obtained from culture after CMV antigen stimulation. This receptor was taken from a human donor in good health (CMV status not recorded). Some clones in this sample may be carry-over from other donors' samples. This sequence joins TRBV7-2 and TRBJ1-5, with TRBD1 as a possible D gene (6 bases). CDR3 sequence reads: CASSLGQGYQPQHF. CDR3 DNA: TGTGCCAGCAGCTTAGGGCAGGGGTACCAGCCCCAGCATTTT.